The entry below gives a single T cell receptor (beta chain) sequence along with its context. The CDR3 loop spans 12 amino acids. CDR1 and CDR2 (germline): MNHEY, SVGAGI. V was clipped by 7 bases and J by 4 bases; unmatched bases: 4. The data are from a study of blood T cell repertoires in COVID-19. On the study more broadly: Acute and convalescent COVID-19 specimens originated in the United States, Italy and Spain. In each case, the material was cDNA or gDNA derived from T cells, B-cell-depleted T cells, or PBMCs.

In the original analysis: Estimation of nucleated cell counts was performed using reference gene primer amplification. TCRdb's table, derived via immunoSEQ multiplex PCR, lists solely in-frame clones and lacks some. V and J calls and clone size come straight from that table; D and trimming were deduced from the DNA. The sample lists tens of thousands of clones; over 75% were seen once. This chain uses TRBV6-5 with TRBJ2-7, with 7 bases matching TRBD1. This sequence originates from an elderly man with active or convalescent COVID-19. Sequencing was done on a sample of peripheral blood. CDR3 bases: TGTGCCAGCATCGGGGACAGTTACGAGCAGTACTTC. Encoded protein: CASIGDSYEQYF.